This passage covers 25 T cell receptor beta chains from one sample sequenced in a study of blood T cell repertoires in COVID-19. The assay was immunoSEQ multiplex PCR, and TCRdb's table has in-frame clones only and misses some. The table lists some 180,000 clones, roughly 80% of them singletons. Sequenced input: PBMCs or T cells enriched from blood (not recorded which). The receptor source for this set is a man aged 60 to 69 who had been exposed to COVID-19.

V usage is TRBV6-5 and J usage is TRBJ1-4; D is ambiguous. With 8 bases removed from V and 4 bases from J, the gap between germline ends came to 14 bases. Germline-derived CDR1 and CDR2 are MNHEY and SVGAGI. The CDR3 spans 14 residues. The CDR3 reads CASQSPRNNEKLFF. The CDR3 DNA follows: TGTGCCAGCCAAAGCCCCCGTAATAATGAAAAACTGTTTTTT.

This sequence joins TRBV5-1 and TRBJ2-7; 7 bases are a match to TRBD2. This CDR3 spans 14 amino acids. CDR1 is SGHRS, CDR2 YFSETQ, per germline. V dropped 6 bases and J dropped 4; count of bases not matched to a gene: 10. The CDR3 coding sequence is TGCGCCAGCAATATTGCGGGAGACAAGTACGAGCAGTACTTC. Protein: CASNIAGDKYEQYF.

J is TRBJ1-2 and V is TRBV7-9, with D possibly being TRBD1 (5 bases). CDR3 length equals 13 residues. Trimming took 5 bases from V and 0 from J, leaving 7 bases between them. CDR1 and CDR2 from the germline V gene are SEHNR and FQNEAQ (reference sequence). The CDR3 bases are TGTGCCAGCAGCCTGACAGCTAACTATGGCTACACCTTC. Amino acids: CASSLTANYGYTF.

The gene calls are TRBV5-1 and TRBJ2-7, with 10 bases lining up with TRBD2. V was clipped by 7 bases and J by 3 bases; unmatched bases: 1. CDR3 size: 12 residues. Germline V gene sequence: CDR1 SGHRS, CDR2 YFSETQ. The CDR3 here is CASRTSGYEQYF. CDR3 nucleotides: TGCGCCAGCCGGACTAGCGGCTACGAGCAGTACTTC.

The chain carries TRBV7-6 and TRBJ1-1, with D tentatively TRBD1 (5 bases). The CDR3 runs to 15 residues. The germline gives CDR1 SGHVS, CDR2 FNYEAQ. Trimming shortened V by 4 bases and J by 4 bases, and 16 bases separated the two germline ends. The CDR3 reads CASSSLGTGGTEAFF. CDR3 in DNA: TGTGCCAGCAGCTCCCTCGGGACTGGGGGCACTGAAGCTTTCTTT.

This clone turned up a few times. The rearrangement links TRBV4-1 to TRBJ1-2; D unclear. The CDR3 extends over 15 amino acids. Germline V CDR1 and CDR2: MGHRA, YSYEKL. V dropped 1 base and J dropped 8 bases, with 17 bases sitting between them. The chain's CDR3 is CASSQVKQTSIGYTF. As DNA, the CDR3 is TGCGCCAGCAGCCAAGTCAAACAAACCTCCATAGGCTACACCTTC.

The J gene is TRBJ1-1, the V gene TRBV7-8; D perhaps matches TRBD1 (5 bases). Trimming stripped 1 base from V and 2 bases from J, with 11 bases between. Looked up from germline, CDR1 is SGHVS and CDR2 is FQNEAQ. The CDR3 is 15 amino acids. In nucleotides, the CDR3 is TGTGCCAGCAGCTTAGGGGTACAGGCTAACACTGAAGCTTTCTTT. Its translation is CASSLGVQANTEAFF.

The chain couples TRBV7-2 to TRBJ2-7, with TRBD1 matching over 7 bases. The germline V gene has CDR1 SGHTA and CDR2 FQGNSA. Trimming cost V 5 bases and J 3 bases; bases outside gene matches: 10. The CDR3 contains 15 residues. DNA of the CDR3: TGTGCCAGCAGCGCCCTCCCGGGACAGAACTACGAGCAGTACTTC. This sequence encodes CASSALPGQNYEQYF.

The CDR3: CASSSKRGIAGVLTDTQYF. CDR3 sequence (DNA): TGTGCCAGCAGCTCCAAAAGAGGGATAGCGGGAGTTTTGACAGATACGCAGTATTTT. The V and J genes are TRBV5-4 and TRBJ2-3; 9 bases align to TRBD2. V lost 3 bases to trimming and J lost 3 bases; unmatched junction nucleotides: 17. Germline values: CDR1 SGHNT, CDR2 YYREEE (reference sequence). The CDR3 loop spans 19 amino acids.

This clone was detected only a few times. The CDR3 coding sequence is TGTGCCAGCAGCTCCGCTACGCTAACTTTTGGCTACACCTTC. It is translated as CASSSATLTFGYTF. The chain joins TRBV7-9 to TRBJ1-2; the D is unclear. Per the germline V gene, CDR1 is SEHNR and CDR2 is FQNEAQ (reference sequence). This CDR3 has 14 residues. V was trimmed by 4 bases and J by 7 bases, leaving 16 bases between them.

This clone was counted a single time. The chain is built from TRBV7-3 and TRBJ2-3, with a possible D match to TRBD2 (6 bases). CDR1 and CDR2 from the germline V gene are SGHTA and FQGTGA. This CDR3 is 15 amino acids long. The germline V and J ends were trimmed by 2 bases and 1 base, with 10 bases remaining between them. The CDR3 DNA follows: TGTGCCAGCAGCTTATTGGCTAGCGGCACAGATACGCAGTATTTT. Protein product: CASSLLASGTDTQYF.

This clone was counted a single time. J is TRBJ1-6 and V is TRBV10-3; D is unresolved. Germline V gene data show CDR1 as ENHRY and CDR2 as SYGVKD. The CDR3 has 14 amino acids. Between the trimmed V and J ends, which lost 8 bases and 2 bases, there was a span of 10 bases. CDR3 sequence: CAIQAGAYNSPLHF. CDR3 DNA sequence: TGTGCCATCCAGGCCGGGGCCTATAATTCACCCCTCCACTTT.

This clone was picked up one time. The conserved phenylalanine or tryptophan is not found at the CDR3 terminus, so this likely reflects a read error. No DNA is shown, since the ends of the CDR3 on it are uncertain; the CDR3 is the one TCRdb lists. The chain is built from TRBV11-1 and TRBJ1-4. Counting both end residues, the CDR3 totals 10 amino acids. CDR1 and CDR2 (germline): SGHAT, FQDESV (reference sequence). CDR3 protein: CASSQTPGGG.

The J gene is TRBJ1-3, the V gene TRBV24-1, with TRBD1 as a possible D gene (6 bases). The V and J ends lost 7 bases and 3 bases respectively, with 9 bases between them. The CDR3 is made up of 13 amino acids. In germline, CDR1 is KGHDR, CDR2 SFDVKD. CDR3 nucleotides: TGTGCCACCAGCAACAGGGTTGGAAACACCATATATTTT. Translated: CATSNRVGNTIYF.

The chain carries TRBV11-2 and TRBJ2-3, with D possibly being TRBD2 (5 bases). The length of the CDR3 is 15 residues. CDR1 is SGHAT and CDR2 is FQNNGV in the germline V gene. Trimming removed 2 bases from V and 1 base from J, with 10 bases in between. The CDR3 loop reads CASSLKRDGTDTQYF. The CDR3 nucleotides are TGTGCCAGCAGCTTAAAGAGGGATGGCACAGATACGCAGTATTTT.

The V call is TRBV6-6, the J call TRBJ2-7; TRBD2 aligns across 10 bases. The CDR3 extends over 15 amino acids. V dropped 7 bases and J dropped 0; count of bases not matched to a gene: 6. Germline CDR1 is MNHNY and CDR2 is SVGAGI (reference sequence). The CDR3 loop reads CASKGAGGSSYEQYF. CDR3 sequence (DNA): TGTGCCAGCAAGGGAGCGGGAGGGAGCTCCTACGAGCAGTACTTC.

The rearrangement joins TRBV7-8 to TRBJ2-1; 10 bases align to TRBD2. J lost 4 bases, V lost 1 base, and 4 bases had no gene match. Germline CDR1 is SGHVS and CDR2 is FQNEAQ. CDR3 size: 16 residues. The CDR3 sequence: CASSLEASGRYNEQFF. The CDR3, as DNA: TGTGCCAGCAGCTTAGAGGCTAGCGGGAGATACAATGAGCAGTTCTTC.

The chain combines TRBV6-5 with TRBJ1-2; 8 bases map to TRBD1. CDR3 length: 12 amino acids. The germline gives CDR1 MNHEY, CDR2 SVGAGI. V was pared by 7 bases and J by 4 bases, with 2 bases of the junction left unmatched. CDR3 nucleotide sequence: TGTGCCAGCACCGGGACAGGCTATGGCTACACCTTC. Protein: CASTGTGYGYTF.

The gene calls are TRBV29-1 and TRBJ2-7, with TRBD1 identical over 7 bases. V lost 6 bases and J lost 2; bases outside the gene matches: 7. CDR3 length: 13 residues. Germline V gene lookup returns CDR1 SQVTM and CDR2 ANQGSEA. CDR3 in amino acids: CSVELGQPYEQYF. CDR3 DNA: TGCAGCGTCGAATTGGGACAGCCCTACGAGCAGTACTTC.

The chain couples TRBV9 to TRBJ2-5; TRBD2 matches 12 bases. The V gene end was trimmed by 4 bases and the J gene end by 4 bases; junction bases not matched to a gene: 14. In germline, CDR1 is SGDLS, CDR2 YYNGEE. CDR3 length: 18 amino acids. The CDR3 DNA is TGTGCCAGCAGCCCACGACTAGCGGGAGTGGGTTCTGGAGAGACCCAGTACTTC. It is translated as CASSPRLAGVGSGETQYF.

This clone was counted a single time. This chain uses TRBV19 with TRBJ2-1; 10 bases fit TRBD1. The CDR3 has 15 amino acids. Germline CDR1 reads LNHDA; CDR2 reads SQIVND (reference sequence). The junction had 8 bases not matched to a gene; V was cut back by 7 bases and J by 5 bases. In nucleotides, the CDR3 is TGTGCCAGTACCCGTGTGGGGACAGGGGACAATGAGCAGTTCTTC. This translates into CASTRVGTGDNEQFF. The whole variable domain, filled in from reference TRBV19 and TRBJ2-1, reads DGGITQSPKYLFRKEGQNVTLSCEQNLNHDAMYWYRQDPGQGLRLIYYSQIVNDFQKGDIAEGYSVSREKKESFPLTVTSAQKNPTAFYLCASTRVGTGDNEQFFGPGTRLTVL.

As for this clone: Other DNA sequences in this specimen translate into the identical CDR3. The V gene is TRBV29-1, the J gene TRBJ1-1; 9 bases align to TRBD1. J gave up 4 bases and V 7 bases, and 7 bases lay outside the gene matches. The CDR3 is 13 amino acids. Per germline, CDR1 SQVTM and CDR2 ANQGSEA. The CDR3 sequence: CSAVQGAGTEAFF. The CDR3 region has the DNA TGCAGCGCCGTACAGGGGGCGGGCACTGAAGCTTTCTTT.

The chain employs TRBV30 and TRBJ2-3, with 7 nucleotides matching TRBD1. This CDR3 contains 15 residues. V trimming: 0 bases; J trimming: 2 bases; junction bases outside the gene matches: 5. The germline V gene has CDR1 GTSNPN and CDR2 SVGIG (reference sequence). In nucleotides, the CDR3 is TGTGCCTGGAGTGTCGGGCAGGGGGACACAGATACGCAGTATTTT. Encoded protein: CAWSVGQGDTDTQYF.

The CDR3 nucleotides read TGTGCCAGCAGCTTGGGTATGACAGCTATTTACGAGCAGTACTTC. Translated: CASSLGMTAIYEQYF. V usage is TRBV5-5 and J usage is TRBJ2-7, with a weak D call TRBD1 (5 bases). The V gene lost 0 bases and the J gene lost 4 bases, with 14 bases spanning the gap. This CDR3 region has 15 residues. The germline CDR1 and CDR2 sequences are SGHKS and YYEKEE (reference sequence).

This clone was observed a handful of times. This chain joins TRBV4-2 and TRBJ2-1; 12 bases map to TRBD2. The length of the CDR3 is 17 residues. Germline loops: CDR1 LGHNA, CDR2 YNFKEQ. V lost 0 bases to trimming and J lost 7 bases; unmatched junction nucleotides: 7. The CDR3 sequence is CASSQEASGRAGNEQFF. CDR3 nucleotides: TGTGCCAGCAGCCAAGAGGCTAGCGGGAGGGCCGGGAATGAGCAGTTCTTC.